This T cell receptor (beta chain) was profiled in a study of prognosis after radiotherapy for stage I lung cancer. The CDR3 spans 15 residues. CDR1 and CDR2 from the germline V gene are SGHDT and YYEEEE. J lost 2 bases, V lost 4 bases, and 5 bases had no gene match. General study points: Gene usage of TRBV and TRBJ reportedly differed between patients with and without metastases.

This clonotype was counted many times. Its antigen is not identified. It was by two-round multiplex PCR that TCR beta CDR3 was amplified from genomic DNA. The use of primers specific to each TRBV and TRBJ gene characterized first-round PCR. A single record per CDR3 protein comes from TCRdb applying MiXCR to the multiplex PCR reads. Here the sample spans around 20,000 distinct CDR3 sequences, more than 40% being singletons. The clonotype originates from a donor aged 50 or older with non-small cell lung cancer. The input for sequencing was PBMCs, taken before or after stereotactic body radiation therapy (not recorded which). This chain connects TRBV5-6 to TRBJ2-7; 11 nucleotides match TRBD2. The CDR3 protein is CASSTASGRPYEQYF. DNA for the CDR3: TGTGCCAGCAGCACCGCTAGCGGGAGGCCCTACGAGCAGTACTTC.